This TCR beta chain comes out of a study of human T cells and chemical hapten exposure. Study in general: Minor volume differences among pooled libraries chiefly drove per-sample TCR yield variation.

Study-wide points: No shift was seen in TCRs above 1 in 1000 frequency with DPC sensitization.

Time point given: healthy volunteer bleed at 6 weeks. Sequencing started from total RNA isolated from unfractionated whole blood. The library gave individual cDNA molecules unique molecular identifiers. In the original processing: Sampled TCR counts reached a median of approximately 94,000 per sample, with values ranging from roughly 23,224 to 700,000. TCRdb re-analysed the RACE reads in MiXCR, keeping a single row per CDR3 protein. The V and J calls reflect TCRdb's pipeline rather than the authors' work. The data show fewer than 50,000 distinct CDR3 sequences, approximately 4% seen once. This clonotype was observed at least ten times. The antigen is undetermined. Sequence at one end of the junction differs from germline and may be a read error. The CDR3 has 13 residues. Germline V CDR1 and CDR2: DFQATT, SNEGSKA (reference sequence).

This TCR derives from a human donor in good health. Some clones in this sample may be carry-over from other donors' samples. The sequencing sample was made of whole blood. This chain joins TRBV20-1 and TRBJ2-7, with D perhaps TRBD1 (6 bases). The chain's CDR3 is CSAAIRGSFEQYF. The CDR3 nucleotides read TGCAGTGCCGCGATCAGGGGCTCCTTCGAGCAGTACTTC.